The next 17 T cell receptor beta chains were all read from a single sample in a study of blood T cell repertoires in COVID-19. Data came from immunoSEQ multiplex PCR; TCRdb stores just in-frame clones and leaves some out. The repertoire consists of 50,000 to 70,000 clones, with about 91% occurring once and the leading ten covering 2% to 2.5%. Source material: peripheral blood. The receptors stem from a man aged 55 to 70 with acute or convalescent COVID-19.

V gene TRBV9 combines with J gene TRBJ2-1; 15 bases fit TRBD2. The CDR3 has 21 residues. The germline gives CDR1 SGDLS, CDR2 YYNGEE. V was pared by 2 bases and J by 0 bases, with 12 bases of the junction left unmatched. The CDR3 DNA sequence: TGTGCCAGCAGCGTGGGAAGTGGGGGACTAGCGGGAGGAGTCTCCTACAATGAGCAGTTCTTC. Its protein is CASSVGSGGLAGGVSYNEQFF.

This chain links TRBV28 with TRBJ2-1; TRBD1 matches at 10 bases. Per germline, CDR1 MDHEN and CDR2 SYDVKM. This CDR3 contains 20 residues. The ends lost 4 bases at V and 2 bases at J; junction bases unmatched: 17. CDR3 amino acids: CASSYYLGTGVRNAYNEQFF. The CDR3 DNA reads TGTGCCAGCAGTTACTACCTTGGGACAGGGGTCCGGAACGCCTACAATGAGCAGTTCTTC.

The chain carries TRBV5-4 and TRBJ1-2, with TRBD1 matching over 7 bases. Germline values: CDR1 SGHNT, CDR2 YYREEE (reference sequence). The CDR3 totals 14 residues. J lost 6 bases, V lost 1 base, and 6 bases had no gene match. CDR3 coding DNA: TGTGCCAGCAGCTTGTCGAGGGGGCGGAATGGCTACACCTTC. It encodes CASSLSRGRNGYTF.

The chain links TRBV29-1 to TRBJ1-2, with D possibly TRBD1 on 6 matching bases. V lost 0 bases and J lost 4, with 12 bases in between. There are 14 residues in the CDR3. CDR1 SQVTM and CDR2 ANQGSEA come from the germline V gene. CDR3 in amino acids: CSVEDRGGIYGYTF. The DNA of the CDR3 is TGCAGCGTTGAAGACAGGGGTGGAATCTATGGCTACACCTTC.

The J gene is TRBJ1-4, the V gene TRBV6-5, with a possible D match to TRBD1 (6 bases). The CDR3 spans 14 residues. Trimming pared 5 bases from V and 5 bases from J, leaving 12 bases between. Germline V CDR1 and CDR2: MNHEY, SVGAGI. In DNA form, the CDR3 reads TGTGCCAGCAGTCCCAGAGGGGGAAATGAAAAACTGTTTTTT. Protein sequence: CASSPRGGNEKLFF.

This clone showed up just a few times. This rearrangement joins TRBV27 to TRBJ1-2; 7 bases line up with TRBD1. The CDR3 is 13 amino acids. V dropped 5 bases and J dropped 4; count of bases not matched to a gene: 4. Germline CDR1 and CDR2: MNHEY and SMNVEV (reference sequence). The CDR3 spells CASSKGQFYGYTF. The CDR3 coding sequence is TGTGCCAGCAGTAAGGGACAGTTCTATGGCTACACCTTC.

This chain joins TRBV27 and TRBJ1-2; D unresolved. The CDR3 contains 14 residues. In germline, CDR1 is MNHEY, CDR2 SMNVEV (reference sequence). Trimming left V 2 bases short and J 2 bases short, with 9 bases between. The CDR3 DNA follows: TGTGCCAGCAGTTTAAAACCCGGGAACTATGGCTACACCTTC. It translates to CASSLKPGNYGYTF.

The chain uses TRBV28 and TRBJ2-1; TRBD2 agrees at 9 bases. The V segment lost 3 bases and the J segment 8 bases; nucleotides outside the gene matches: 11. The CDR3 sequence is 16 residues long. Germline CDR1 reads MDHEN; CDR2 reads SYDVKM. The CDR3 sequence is CASSFVAGDNLDEQFF. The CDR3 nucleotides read TGTGCCAGCAGTTTTGTAGCGGGAGATAACTTGGATGAGCAGTTCTTC.

The CDR3 DNA follows: TGTGCCAGCAGTCCCATGGACAGGGATAATAAAAACATTCAGTACTTC. Protein product: CASSPMDRDNKNIQYF. The rearrangement uses TRBV28 and TRBJ2-4; TRBD1 aligns across 8 bases. The CDR3 spans 16 residues. The germline V gene has CDR1 MDHEN and CDR2 SYDVKM. V gave up 5 bases and J gave up 4 bases; unmatched junction bases: 10.

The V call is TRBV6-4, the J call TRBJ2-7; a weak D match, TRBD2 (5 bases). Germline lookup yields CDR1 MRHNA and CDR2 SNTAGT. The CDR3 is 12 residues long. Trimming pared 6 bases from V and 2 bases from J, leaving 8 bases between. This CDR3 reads CASRREPYEQYF. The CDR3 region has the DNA TGTGCCAGCAGGAGGGAGCCCTACGAGCAGTACTTC.

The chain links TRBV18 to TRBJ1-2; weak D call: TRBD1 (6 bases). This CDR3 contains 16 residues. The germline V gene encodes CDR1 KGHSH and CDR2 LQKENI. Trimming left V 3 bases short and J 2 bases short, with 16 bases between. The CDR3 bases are TGTGCCAGCTCACCCCAACCGGGACAAAAAAACTATGGCTACACCTTC. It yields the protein CASSPQPGQKNYGYTF.

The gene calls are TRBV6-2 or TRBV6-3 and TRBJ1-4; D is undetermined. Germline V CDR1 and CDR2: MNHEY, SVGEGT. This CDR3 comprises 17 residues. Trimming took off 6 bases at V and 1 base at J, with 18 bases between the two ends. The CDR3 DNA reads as TGTGCCAGCAGCAATAGCGCGGTGACCGGAACTAATGAAAAACTGTTTTTT. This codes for CASSNSAVTGTNEKLFF.

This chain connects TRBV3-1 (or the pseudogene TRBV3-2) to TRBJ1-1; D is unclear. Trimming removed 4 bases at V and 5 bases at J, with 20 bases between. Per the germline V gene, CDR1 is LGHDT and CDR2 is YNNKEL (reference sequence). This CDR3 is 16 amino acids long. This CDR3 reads CASSPRETLGRTEAFF. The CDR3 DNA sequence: TGTGCCAGCAGCCCACGGGAAACCCTCGGACGGACTGAAGCTTTCTTT.

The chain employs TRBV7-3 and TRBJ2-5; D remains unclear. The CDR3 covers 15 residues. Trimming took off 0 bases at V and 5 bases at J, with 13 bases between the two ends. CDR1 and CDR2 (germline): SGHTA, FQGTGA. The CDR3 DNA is TGTGCCAGCAGCTTAACGGCTCAGTACGGGGAGACCCAGTACTTC. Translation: CASSLTAQYGETQYF.

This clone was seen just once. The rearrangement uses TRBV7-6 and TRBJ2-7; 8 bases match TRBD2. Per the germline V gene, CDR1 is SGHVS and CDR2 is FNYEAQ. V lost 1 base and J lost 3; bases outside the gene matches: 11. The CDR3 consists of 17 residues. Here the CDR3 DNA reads TGTGCCAGCAGCTTAGTTAGGGCTAGCGGGTTAGGCTACGAGCAGTACTTC. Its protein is CASSLVRASGLGYEQYF.

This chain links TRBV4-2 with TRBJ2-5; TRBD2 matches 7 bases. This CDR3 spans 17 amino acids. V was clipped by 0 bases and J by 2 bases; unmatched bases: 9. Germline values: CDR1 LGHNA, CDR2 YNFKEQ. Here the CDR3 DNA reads TGTGCCAGCAGCCAAGATCCCCTAGCGGAGGGTCAAGAGACCCAGTACTTC. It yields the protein CASSQDPLAEGQETQYF.

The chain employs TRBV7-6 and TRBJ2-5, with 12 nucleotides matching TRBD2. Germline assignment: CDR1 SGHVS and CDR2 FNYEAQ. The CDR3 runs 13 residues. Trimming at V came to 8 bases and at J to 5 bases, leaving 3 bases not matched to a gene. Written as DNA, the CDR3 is TGTGCCAGCCGACTAGCGGGAGAGGAGACCCAGTACTTC. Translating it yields CASRLAGEETQYF.